The next 31 T cell receptor beta chains were all read from a single sample in a study of cytomegalovirus exposure and HLA in healthy donors. In the PCR, 60 Vbeta and 13 Jbeta primers were used. Libraries were prepared by immunoSEQ multiplex PCR; TCRdb keeps only in-frame clonotypes and omits some of them. The sample shows some 150,000 clones, roughly three quarters of them seen only once. Sequenced: PBMCs. The source is a man younger than 40 in good health and CMV-seropositive.

The V and J genes are TRBV29-1 and TRBJ2-1, with a weak D call TRBD2 (6 bases). Germline V CDR1 and CDR2: SQVTM, ANQGSEA. Trimming shortened V by 4 bases and J by 3 bases, and 13 bases separated the two germline ends. This CDR3 spans 14 amino acids. The CDR3 is CSVVSGAHYNEQFF. The CDR3 region has the DNA TGCAGCGTTGTTTCGGGAGCCCACTACAATGAGCAGTTCTTC.

The chain has TRBV4-2 and TRBJ1-3; TRBD1 is a possible D gene (6 bases). The CDR3 is made up of 15 amino acids. Germline V gene data show CDR1 as LGHNA and CDR2 as YNFKEQ. V was shortened by 8 bases and J by 0 bases, with 14 bases between the two germline ends. CDR3 DNA sequence: TGTGCCAGCCAACAGGGACCACTCTCTGGAAACACCATATATTTT. Translated: CASQQGPLSGNTIYF.

The chain has TRBV28 and TRBJ2-5; TRBD1 is a possible D gene (6 bases). V shed 6 bases and J shed 3 bases, with 17 bases lying between them. Germline-derived CDR1 and CDR2 are MDHEN and SYDVKM. The CDR3 loop spans 15 amino acids. This CDR3 is CASSASGVVEETQYF. CDR3 DNA: TGTGCCAGCAGCGCCTCAGGGGTAGTGGAAGAGACCCAGTACTTC.

This clone has more than one count but fewer than ten. The genes are TRBV29-1 and TRBJ2-5; possible D gene TRBD1, 5 bases. The DNA end is more similar to TRBJ2-7, so the J call may be wrong. CDR1 is SQVTM and CDR2 is ANQGSEA in the germline V gene. This CDR3 contains 13 residues. CDR3 nucleotide sequence: TGCAGCGTTGATTCGGCAGGGATGTACGAGCAGTACTTC. This sequence encodes CSVDSAGMYEQYF.

V gene TRBV2 combines with J gene TRBJ1-1; 10 bases fit TRBD1. The junction had 11 bases not matched to a gene; V was cut back by 6 bases and J by 1 base. Germline assignment: CDR1 SNHLY and CDR2 FYNNEI. CDR3 length equals 17 residues. CDR3 region: CASRDTPGQGSNTEAFF. In nucleotides, the CDR3 is TGTGCCAGCAGGGATACCCCGGGACAGGGGTCGAACACTGAAGCTTTCTTT.

The chain links TRBV28 to TRBJ2-7; D is uncertain. CDR3 size: 13 residues. CDR1 is MDHEN and CDR2 is SYDVKM in the germline V gene. V gave up 2 bases and J gave up 3 bases, with 8 bases separating them. The CDR3 loop reads CASSLAARYEQYF. The CDR3 DNA reads TGTGCCAGCAGTTTAGCGGCCCGCTACGAGCAGTACTTC.

The rearrangement joins TRBV7-9 to TRBJ1-2; TRBD1 matches 7 bases. The CDR3 spans 14 residues. Germline loops: CDR1 SEHNR, CDR2 FQNEAQ (reference sequence). The J segment lost 1 base and the V segment lost 5 bases, leaving 4 bases of the junction unmatched. The DNA of the CDR3 is TGTGCCAGCAGCATTGGGACAGTTAACTATGGCTACACCTTC. Its protein product is CASSIGTVNYGYTF.

This clone has just a few counts. The genes are TRBV15 and TRBJ1-1, with D hard to call. V was trimmed by 5 bases and J by 3 bases, leaving 7 bases between them. This CDR3 is 12 amino acids long. The germline V gene has CDR1 LNHNV and CDR2 YYDKDF (reference sequence). The CDR3, as DNA: TGTGCCACCAGCGATCAGTACACTGAAGCTTTCTTT. Translation: CATSDQYTEAFF. The full variable domain, with the rest looked up from reference TRBV15 and TRBJ1-1, is DAMVIQNPRYQVTQFGKPVTLSCSQTLNHNVMYWYQQKSSQAPKLLFHYYDKDFNNEADTPDNFQSRRPNTSFCFLDIRSPGLGDTAMYLCATSDQYTEAFFGQGTRLTVV.

This clone has only one observation. The chain joins TRBV5-1 to TRBJ2-7, with D possibly TRBD1 on 6 matching bases. Germline V gene lookup returns CDR1 SGHRS and CDR2 YFSETQ. The V and J ends lost 2 bases and 0 bases respectively, with 9 bases between them. This CDR3 is 14 amino acids long. This CDR3 reads CASSFDRSSYEQYF. CDR3 sequence (DNA): TGCGCCAGCAGCTTCGACAGGAGCTCCTACGAGCAGTACTTC.

V usage is TRBV29-1 and J usage is TRBJ2-1, with unresolved D. CDR1 is SQVTM, CDR2 ANQGSEA, per germline. The CDR3 spans 14 residues. Trimming left V 4 bases short and J 0 bases short, with 10 bases between. This chain's CDR3 is CSVADKSSYNEQFF. CDR3 sequence (DNA): TGCAGCGTTGCTGACAAGAGCTCCTACAATGAGCAGTTCTTC.

The chain links TRBV28 to TRBJ2-7, with D possibly being TRBD1 (5 bases). CDR1 and CDR2 (germline): MDHEN, SYDVKM. This CDR3 region has 14 residues. V lost 6 bases to trimming and J lost 4 bases, with 16 bases between them. CDR3 coding DNA: TGTGCCAGCAGCCCAGGGTCCCCCGTTTACGAGCAGTACTTC. It encodes CASSPGSPVYEQYF.

This rearrangement joins TRBV25-1 to TRBJ2-1; 12 bases fit TRBD2. Germline values: CDR1 MGHDK, CDR2 SYGVNS. CDR3 length: 16 residues. The V gene end was trimmed by 3 bases and the J gene end by 8 bases; junction bases not matched to a gene: 8. The chain's CDR3 is CASSDKGTSGSHEQFF. CDR3 in DNA: TGTGCCAGCAGTGACAAGGGGACTAGCGGGTCGCATGAGCAGTTCTTC.

The J gene is TRBJ2-5, the V gene TRBV27; 8 bases agree with TRBD2. J lost 5 bases, V lost 5 bases, and 7 bases had no gene match. CDR3 size: 14 residues. Germline CDR1 and CDR2: MNHEY and SMNVEV (reference sequence). The CDR3 nucleotides read TGTGCCAGCAGTCTGCGGGGGGAAGAGGAGACCCAGTACTTC. Translation gives CASSLRGEEETQYF.

The chain links TRBV10-3 to TRBJ2-1, with D tentatively TRBD2 (5 bases). The CDR3 extends over 12 amino acids. The V end lost 8 bases, the J end lost 6 bases, and 11 bases lay between the germline ends. Germline values: CDR1 ENHRY, CDR2 SYGVKD. For the CDR3, the DNA is TGTGCCATCTCTGGCGGGCTCAATGAGCAGTTCTTC. Translating gives CAISGGLNEQFF.

Here the CDR3 DNA reads TGTGCCAGCAGCTCTGACATAGATCAGCCCCAGCATTTT. As protein: CASSSDIDQPQHF. The chain couples TRBV5-4 to TRBJ1-5, with D unresolved. Trimming left V 3 bases short and J 5 bases short, with 9 bases between. This CDR3 contains 13 residues. Germline CDR1 SGHNT, CDR2 YYREEE (reference sequence).

The rearrangement links TRBV9 to TRBJ2-1, with TRBD2 as a possible D gene (6 bases). Trimming removed 0 bases from V and 3 bases from J, with 10 bases in between. The CDR3 spans 15 residues. CDR1 is SGDLS, CDR2 YYNGEE, per germline. The CDR3 DNA sequence: TGTGCCAGCAGCGTAGCTGGGGGAGGCTACAATGAGCAGTTCTTC. Translation gives CASSVAGGGYNEQFF.

This sequence joins TRBV28 and TRBJ2-7; TRBD1 matches at 9 bases. Germline V gene lookup returns CDR1 MDHEN and CDR2 SYDVKM. Trimming removed 2 bases from V and 5 bases from J; junction bases left unmatched: 4. This CDR3 is 14 amino acids long. The CDR3 is CASSLGDRAHEQYF. DNA for the CDR3: TGTGCCAGCAGTTTAGGGGACAGGGCTCACGAGCAGTACTTC.

J is TRBJ1-1 and V is TRBV28; the match to TRBD1 covers 8 bases. This CDR3 has 12 residues. The ends lost 7 bases at V and 5 bases at J; junction bases unmatched: 3. The germline gives CDR1 MDHEN, CDR2 SYDVKM. CDR3 sequence reads: CASTDRGTEAFF. DNA for the CDR3: TGTGCCAGCACCGACAGGGGTACTGAAGCTTTCTTT.

The chain carries TRBV29-1 and TRBJ2-5; a weak D match, TRBD1 (6 bases). Gene TRBJ2-7 matches the end of the DNA better, so the J call may be wrong. This CDR3 region has 14 residues. Looked up from germline, CDR1 is SQVTM and CDR2 is ANQGSEA. DNA of the CDR3: TGCAGCGTTGAATCTAGGGACAACTCCTACGAGCAGTACTTC. The encoded protein is CSVESRDNSYEQYF.

This rearrangement joins TRBV10-3 to TRBJ2-2; 10 bases agree with TRBD1. Germline CDR1 is ENHRY and CDR2 is SYGVKD. After removal of 2 bases from V and 2 bases from J, the junction contained 5 bases not matched to a gene. The CDR3 runs 17 residues. The CDR3 bases are TGTGCCATCAGTGAGGGCCGACAGGGGGCCAACACCGGGGAGCTGTTTTTT. As protein: CAISEGRQGANTGELFF.

A few counts support this clone. The chain employs TRBV19 and TRBJ1-1; no definite D call. In germline, CDR1 is LNHDA, CDR2 SQIVND (reference sequence). V shed 5 bases and J shed 10 bases, with 11 bases lying between them. This CDR3 contains 11 residues. The CDR3 DNA is TGTGCCAGTAGTTCCGCCCTGCGAGCTTTCTTT. Encoded protein: CASSSALRAFF.

The table lists this clone with a few counts. The chain recombines TRBV19 with TRBJ1-5; 8 bases fit TRBD1. The CDR3 is made up of 15 amino acids. Germline CDR1 is LNHDA and CDR2 is SQIVND (reference sequence). The V segment lost 4 bases and the J segment 8 bases; nucleotides outside the gene matches: 10. For the CDR3, the DNA is TGTGCCAGTAGTAACTGGGACAGGTCTATTGAGCCCCAGCATTTT. Encoded protein: CASSNWDRSIEPQHF.

V usage is TRBV5-1 and J usage is TRBJ2-1, with no clear D. This CDR3 spans 15 amino acids. The germline V gene has CDR1 SGHRS and CDR2 YFSETQ. V was shortened by 0 bases and J by 3 bases, with 10 bases between the two germline ends. The CDR3 region has the DNA TGCGCCAGCAGCTTGGTGTATGCGGACTACAATGAGCAGTTCTTC. Protein product: CASSLVYADYNEQFF.

The V gene is TRBV5-6, the J gene TRBJ2-1, with 7 nucleotides matching TRBD1. CDR3 length: 16 amino acids. Germline V gives CDR1 SGHDT, CDR2 YYEEEE. V was pared by 7 bases and J by 6 bases, with 16 bases of the junction left unmatched. The CDR3 is CASVDQGEKRINEQFF. The CDR3, as DNA: TGTGCCAGCGTCGATCAGGGGGAGAAAAGGATCAATGAGCAGTTCTTC.

The chain recombines TRBV7-2 with TRBJ2-1; TRBD2 matches 9 bases. Trimming cost V 5 bases and J 6 bases; bases outside gene matches: 8. The CDR3 consists of 15 residues. Germline V gives CDR1 SGHTA, CDR2 FQGNSA. Here the CDR3 DNA reads TGTGCCAGCAGCCTCGGACTAGCGTGGTCCAATGAGCAGTTCTTC. Its protein is CASSLGLAWSNEQFF. Using reference TRBV7-2 and TRBJ2-1 for the parts outside the CDR3, the full variable domain is GAGVSQSPSNKVTEKGKDVELRCDPISGHTALYWYRQSLGQGLEFLIYFQGNSAPDKSGLPSDRFSAERTGGSVSTLTIQRTQQEDSAVYLCASSLGLAWSNEQFFGPGTRLTVL.

J is TRBJ1-6 and V is TRBV30; D is unresolved. Trimming stripped 2 bases from V and 8 bases from J, with 10 bases between. This CDR3 contains 13 residues. CDR1 is GTSNPN, CDR2 SVGIG, per germline (reference sequence). The CDR3 region has the DNA TGTGCCTGGAGTCCCCGAAGAGATTCACCCCTCCACTTT. Protein sequence: CAWSPRRDSPLHF. Supplemented by reference TRBV30 and TRBJ1-6, the full variable domain reads SQTIHQWPATLVQPVGSPLSLECTVEGTSNPNLYWYRQAAGRGLQLLFYSVGIGQISSEVPQNLSASRPQDRQFILSSKKLLLSDSGFYLCAWSPRRDSPLHFGNGTRLTVT.

CDR3 protein: CASSQDRVEPEAFF. CDR3 coding DNA: TGTGCCAGCAGCCAAGACAGGGTTGAACCTGAAGCTTTCTTT. The genes are TRBV14 and TRBJ1-1; D might be TRBD1 (5 bases). Trimming took off 0 bases at V and 6 bases at J, with 11 bases between the two ends. Germline loops: CDR1 SGHDN, CDR2 FVKESK. CDR3 length: 14 amino acids.

The table lists this clone with a few counts. The rearrangement joins TRBV25-1 to TRBJ2-7, with a possible D match to TRBD1 (6 bases). Germline V gene lookup returns CDR1 MGHDK and CDR2 SYGVNS. Between the trimmed V and J ends, which lost 2 bases and 4 bases, there was a span of 9 bases. This CDR3 region has 13 residues. CDR3 protein: CASSELQGYEQYF. The CDR3 nucleotides read TGTGCCAGCAGTGAACTCCAGGGGTACGAGCAGTACTTC.

The gene calls are TRBV29-1 and TRBJ2-5, with TRBD1 identical over 7 bases. With 3 bases clipped from V and 5 bases from J, the junction kept 3 bases outside the gene matches. The CDR3 consists of 12 residues. Germline CDR1 reads SQVTM; CDR2 reads ANQGSEA. In nucleotides, the CDR3 is TGCAGCGTTGAGACAGGGTGGGAGACCCAGTACTTC. Translated, it gives CSVETGWETQYF.

V gene TRBV5-4 combines with J gene TRBJ2-7, with D possibly matching TRBD1 (6 bases). CDR1 SGHNT and CDR2 YYREEE come from the germline V gene (reference sequence). This CDR3 has 14 residues. The V and J ends lost 3 bases and 4 bases respectively, with 14 bases between them. As DNA, the CDR3 is TGTGCCAGCAGCTCCTACAGGGATGCTTACGAGCAGTACTTC. Its translation is CASSSYRDAYEQYF.

The chain joins TRBV28 to TRBJ1-1; D uncertain. Germline CDR1 MDHEN, CDR2 SYDVKM. Trimming left V 7 bases short and J 7 bases short, with 13 bases between. The CDR3 contains 12 residues. CDR3 amino acids: CASTQRVGEAFF. As DNA, the CDR3 is TGTGCCAGCACTCAGAGGGTAGGTGAAGCTTTCTTT.